The 16 T cell receptor beta chains below all came from one sample that was sequenced in a study of cytomegalovirus exposure and HLA in healthy donors. Use of 60 Vbeta and 13 Jbeta primers characterized the PCR. Assay: immunoSEQ multiplex PCR; the TCRdb copy retains only in-frame clones and omits some. The sample shows just over 150,000 clones, less than 85% of them seen only once. The sequenced sample was PBMCs. These receptors all stem from a woman in her forties or fifties in good health and CMV-seropositive.

This chain's CDR3 is CASSHDRGGDTEAFF. The CDR3 region has the DNA TGCGCCAGCAGCCATGATCGGGGCGGGGACACTGAAGCTTTCTTT. The V call is TRBV4-3, the J call TRBJ1-1; possibly TRBD1 for D (5 bases). Looked up from germline, CDR1 is LGHNA and CDR2 is YSLEER. The CDR3 consists of 15 residues. V was cut by 3 bases and J by 3 bases, with 14 bases left in between.

This clone was detected once. This CDR3 reads CASSEVGWGPNIQYF. CDR3 DNA sequence: TGTGCCAGCAGTGAAGTAGGGTGGGGGCCCAACATTCAGTACTTC. The chain employs TRBV25-1 and TRBJ2-4, with a tentative D call TRBD1 (6 bases). The germline V and J ends were trimmed by 2 bases and 7 bases, with 15 bases remaining between them. This CDR3 comprises 15 residues. Looked up from germline, CDR1 is MGHDK and CDR2 is SYGVNS.

The V and J genes are TRBV30 and TRBJ1-6, with 8 bases fitting TRBD1. J gave up 9 bases and V 2 bases, and 6 bases lay outside the gene matches. The CDR3 totals 14 residues. CDR1 and CDR2 (germline): GTSNPN, SVGIG (reference sequence). CDR3 coding DNA: TGTGCCTGGAGTCCGACAGGGGCCGGTTCACCCCTCCACTTT. Its protein is CAWSPTGAGSPLHF.

The rearrangement joins TRBV29-1 to TRBJ2-3; 8 positions agree with TRBD2. The trim removed 4 bases at V and 5 bases at J, leaving 11 bases unmatched. Looked up from germline, CDR1 is SQVTM and CDR2 is ANQGSEA. The CDR3 sequence is 15 residues long. The CDR3 region is CSVGSGGGWVDTQYF. The CDR3 coding sequence is TGCAGCGTTGGGTCCGGGGGGGGCTGGGTAGATACGCAGTATTTT.

The chain combines TRBV9 with TRBJ2-1; 11 nucleotides line up with TRBD2. V trimming: 3 bases; J trimming: 7 bases; junction bases outside the gene matches: 9. The CDR3 totals 16 residues. From germline, CDR1 is SGDLS and CDR2 YYNGEE. This chain's CDR3 is CASSAASGGSSNEQFF. CDR3 nucleotide sequence: TGTGCCAGCAGCGCCGCTAGCGGGGGGAGCTCTAATGAGCAGTTCTTC.

The chain uses TRBV5-6 and TRBJ2-7; a weak D match, TRBD2 (6 bases). Germline V gene lookup returns CDR1 SGHDT and CDR2 YYEEEE. Trimming removed 0 bases from V and 0 bases from J, with 13 bases in between. The CDR3 has 16 amino acids. The CDR3 DNA reads as TGTGCCAGCAGCTTGGGGTCGACGGGGGTCTCCTACGAGCAGTACTTC. Its protein product is CASSLGSTGVSYEQYF.

The chain has TRBV5-1 and TRBJ2-3; maybe TRBD2 (6 bases). Germline V CDR1 and CDR2: SGHRS, YFSETQ. V gave up 0 bases and J gave up 10 bases, with 24 bases separating them. The CDR3 has 17 residues. CDR3 amino acids: CASSLGPHRDSRRAQYF. The CDR3 DNA follows: TGCGCCAGCAGCTTGGGGCCGCATCGGGACTCCCGTCGGGCGCAGTATTTT.

The chain combines TRBV4-2 with TRBJ2-1; 8 nucleotides line up with TRBD1. The junction had 4 bases not matched to a gene; V was cut back by 0 bases and J by 3 bases. This CDR3 spans 16 amino acids. Germline-derived CDR1 and CDR2 are LGHNA and YNFKEQ. CDR3 sequence: CASSQEAGGIYNEQFF. The CDR3 DNA sequence: TGTGCCAGCAGCCAAGAGGCAGGGGGCATCTACAATGAGCAGTTCTTC.

In this sample, this clone turned up once. The chain uses TRBV29-1 and TRBJ2-1; D remains unclear. V was trimmed by 3 bases and J by 1 base, leaving 13 bases between them. CDR3 size: 15 residues. Germline loops: CDR1 SQVTM, CDR2 ANQGSEA. The CDR3 region is CSVEVPTRSYNEQFF. The DNA for the CDR3 is TGCAGCGTTGAGGTGCCCACGAGGTCCTACAATGAGCAGTTCTTC.

The J gene is TRBJ1-2, the V gene TRBV2, with 10 bases identical to TRBD1. Trimming at V came to 6 bases and at J to 4 bases, leaving 8 bases not matched to a gene. CDR1 and CDR2 from the germline V gene are SNHLY and FYNNEI. The CDR3 extends over 15 amino acids. CDR3 amino acids: CASRAGTGVVYGYTF. CDR3 coding DNA: TGTGCCAGCAGGGCCGGGACAGGGGTGGTCTATGGCTACACCTTC.

The V call is TRBV30, the J call TRBJ1-1; 8 bases are a match to TRBD1. Germline V gene data show CDR1 as GTSNPN and CDR2 as SVGIG (reference sequence). The CDR3 has 18 amino acids. J gave up 0 bases and V 2 bases, and 14 bases lay outside the gene matches. CDR3 nucleotide sequence: TGTGCCTGGAGTATAGGGCCCAGGGGGCTGGGCATGAACACTGAAGCTTTCTTT. Translating it yields CAWSIGPRGLGMNTEAFF. Full variable domain (rest looked up from reference TRBV30 and TRBJ1-1): SQTIHQWPATLVQPVGSPLSLECTVEGTSNPNLYWYRQAAGRGLQLLFYSVGIGQISSEVPQNLSASRPQDRQFILSSKKLLLSDSGFYLCAWSIGPRGLGMNTEAFFGQGTRLTVV.

This chain connects TRBV14 to TRBJ2-1; D perhaps matches TRBD1 (6 bases). The germline V gene encodes CDR1 SGHDN and CDR2 FVKESK. The ends were cut back, 3 bases at V and 3 bases at J, with 15 bases in the middle. This CDR3 is 16 amino acids long. The CDR3 bases are TGTGCCAGCAGCCAGTATAGGGGGACGAACTACAATGAGCAGTTCTTC. This sequence encodes CASSQYRGTNYNEQFF.

This sequence joins TRBV29-1 and TRBJ2-1; perhaps TRBD1 as D (6 bases). The CDR3 spans 13 residues. The V end lost 6 bases, the J end lost 1 base, and 10 bases lay between the germline ends. Germline V gene lookup returns CDR1 SQVTM and CDR2 ANQGSEA. The CDR3 DNA follows: TGCAGCGTAGGACAGCTATCCTACAATGAGCAGTTCTTC. Translating gives CSVGQLSYNEQFF.

V usage is TRBV5-1 and J usage is TRBJ1-5; possibly TRBD1 for D (5 bases). Germline loops: CDR1 SGHRS, CDR2 YFSETQ. The CDR3 has 15 residues. The germline V and J ends were trimmed by 0 bases and 2 bases, with 9 bases remaining between them. CDR3 in DNA: TGCGCCAGCAGCTTGGAAGGGGTGGGCAATCAGCCCCAGCATTTT. Its translation is CASSLEGVGNQPQHF.

The chain links TRBV19 to TRBJ2-6; no reliable D call. Germline CDR1 LNHDA, CDR2 SQIVND (reference sequence). Trimming removed 7 bases from V and 0 bases from J, with 7 bases in between. The CDR3 spans 14 residues. Written as DNA, the CDR3 is TGTGCCAGTACCCCGGGCTCTGGGGCCAACGTCCTGACTTTC. This encodes CASTPGSGANVLTF.

The chain uses TRBV9 and TRBJ1-3, with D unclear. The CDR3 contains 16 residues. Trimming shortened V by 4 bases and J by 4 bases, and 18 bases separated the two germline ends. From germline, CDR1 is SGDLS and CDR2 YYNGEE. The CDR3 nucleotides are TGTGCCAGCAGCCTTGCTGCGGGCCTGCAAGGAAACACCATATATTTT. The encoded protein is CASSLAAGLQGNTIYF.